This T cell receptor beta chain was documented in a study of circulating and synovial CD4+ cells in juvenile arthritis. Germline V gives CDR1 SGHVS, CDR2 FNYEAQ. V trimming: 5 bases; J trimming: 5 bases; junction bases outside the gene matches: 24. CDR3 length: 20 residues. The table came from immunoSEQ multiplex PCR; TCRdb's copy has only in-frame clones and leaves some out. Here the sample spans 39,000 or so clones, around 96% being singletons. Sequencing used CD4+ T cells from blood. This chain uses TRBV7-6 with TRBJ2-5; 9 bases agree with TRBD1. This receptor was taken from a human donor with juvenile idiopathic arthritis. The CDR3 sequence is CASSPFYKGRDREDGETQYF. In nucleotides, the CDR3 is TGTGCCAGCAGCCCTTTTTATAAAGGCCGGGACAGGGAGGACGGGGAGACCCAGTACTTC.